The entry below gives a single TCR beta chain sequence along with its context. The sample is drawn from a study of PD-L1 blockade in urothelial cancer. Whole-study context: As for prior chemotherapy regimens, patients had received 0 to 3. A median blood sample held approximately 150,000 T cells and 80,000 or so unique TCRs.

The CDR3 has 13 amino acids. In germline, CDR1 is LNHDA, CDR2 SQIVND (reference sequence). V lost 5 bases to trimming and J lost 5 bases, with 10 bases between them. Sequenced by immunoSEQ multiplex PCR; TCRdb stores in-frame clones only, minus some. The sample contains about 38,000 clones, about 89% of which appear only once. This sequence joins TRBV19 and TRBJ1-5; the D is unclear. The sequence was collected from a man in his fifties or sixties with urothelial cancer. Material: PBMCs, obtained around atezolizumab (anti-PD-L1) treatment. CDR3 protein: CASSPLLDQPQHF. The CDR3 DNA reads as TGTGCCAGTAGTCCCCTACTAGATCAGCCCCAGCATTTT.